The T cell receptor beta chain under discussion was sequenced for a study of Ad26.COV2.S vaccination and SARS-CoV-2 variants. Turning to the study itself: Intramuscular Ad26.COV2.S at 5x10^10 or 1x10^11 viral particles.

Germline V lookup: CDR1 MNHGY, CDR2 SVAAGI. With 8 bases removed from V and 6 bases from J, the gap between germline ends came to 13 bases. The CDR3 totals 12 residues. Broader study findings: Those who received vaccine or placebo ended up with similar non-spike TCR breadth. Spike-specific TCR breadth was greater in vaccine than placebo recipients.

As regards this clone: Its target is unknown.

Assay: immunoSEQ multiplex PCR; the TCRdb copy retains only in-frame clones and omits some. Here the sample spans 300,000 to 400,000 clones, about 87% being singletons. Treatment described: roughly 19 received Ad26.COV2.S at low or high dose, single or two shots; several received placebo; per-sample allocation not given. Sampling occurred on day 63 after the first vaccine or placebo injection. The receptor's source is a person aged 18 to 65 who received the Ad26.COV2.S COVID-19 vaccine or a placebo. Material: peripheral blood, obtained in a trial of Ad26.COV2.S vaccine versus placebo. The J gene is TRBJ1-1, the V gene TRBV6-9; no definite D call. The CDR3 sequence: CASPFSEAEAFF. The CDR3 DNA reads as TGTGCCAGCCCATTCTCTGAGGCTGAAGCTTTCTTT.